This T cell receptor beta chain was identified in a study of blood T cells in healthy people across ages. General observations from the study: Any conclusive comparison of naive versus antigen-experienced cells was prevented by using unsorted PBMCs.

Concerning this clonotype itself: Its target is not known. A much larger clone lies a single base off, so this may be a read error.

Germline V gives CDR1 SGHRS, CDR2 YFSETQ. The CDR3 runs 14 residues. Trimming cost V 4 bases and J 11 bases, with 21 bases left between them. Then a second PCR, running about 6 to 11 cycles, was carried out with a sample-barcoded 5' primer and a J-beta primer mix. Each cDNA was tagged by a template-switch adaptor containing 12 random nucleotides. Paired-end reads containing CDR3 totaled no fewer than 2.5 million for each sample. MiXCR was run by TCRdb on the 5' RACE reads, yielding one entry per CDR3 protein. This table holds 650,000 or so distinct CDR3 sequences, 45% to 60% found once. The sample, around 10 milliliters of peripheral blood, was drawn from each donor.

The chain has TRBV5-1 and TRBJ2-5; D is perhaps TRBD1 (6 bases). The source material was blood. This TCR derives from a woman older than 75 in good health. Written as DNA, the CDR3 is TGCGCCAGCAGCCCGTTAGGACAGAACAATGAGCAGTACTTC. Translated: CASSPLGQNNEQYF.